What follows are 11 T cell receptor beta chains derived from one specimen sequenced in a study of cytomegalovirus exposure and HLA in healthy donors. Generated by immunoSEQ multiplex PCR, the TCRdb table keeps only in-frame clones and is missing some. The data hold about 150,000 clones, with around 88% observed a single time. Source material: PBMCs. Receptors originate from a man aged 18 to 35 in good health and CMV-seropositive.

V usage is TRBV19 and J usage is TRBJ2-7; TRBD1 aligns across 10 bases. Germline-derived CDR1 and CDR2 are LNHDA and SQIVND (reference sequence). There are 15 residues in the CDR3. J gave up 6 bases and V 5 bases, and 10 bases lay outside the gene matches. CDR3 bases: TGTGCCAGTAGTGCGACAGGGGGCATCGGAGGCGAGCAGTACTTC. The encoded protein is CASSATGGIGGEQYF. The full variable domain, in which reference TRBV19 and TRBJ2-7 provide the parts outside the CDR3, is DGGITQSPKYLFRKEGQNVTLSCEQNLNHDAMYWYRQDPGQGLRLIYYSQIVNDFQKGDIAEGYSVSREKKESFPLTVTSAQKNPTAFYLCASSATGGIGGEQYFGPGTRLTVT.

The sample holds one count of this clone. The rearrangement uses TRBV5-8 and TRBJ1-5; a possible D gene is TRBD1 (5 bases). This CDR3 contains 15 residues. The germline gives CDR1 SGHTS, CDR2 YDEGEE. The ends were cut back, 0 bases at V and 0 bases at J, with 7 bases in the middle. CDR3 sequence reads: CASSLEGVSNQPQHF. As DNA, the CDR3 is TGTGCCAGCAGCTTGGAAGGGGTTAGCAATCAGCCCCAGCATTTT.

J is TRBJ1-6 and V is TRBV2; the match to TRBD1 covers 8 bases. V gave up 4 bases and J gave up 9 bases; unmatched junction bases: 5. Germline V gene lookup returns CDR1 SNHLY and CDR2 FYNNEI. The CDR3 consists of 14 residues. This CDR3 is CASSVPTGGSPLHF. In DNA, the CDR3 is TGTGCCAGCAGTGTTCCCACAGGGGGTTCACCCCTCCACTTT.

J is TRBJ2-1 and V is TRBV2; D possibly corresponds to TRBD1 (5 bases). The CDR3 is made up of 15 amino acids. Trimming pared 5 bases from V and 0 bases from J, leaving 11 bases between. Germline CDR1 reads SNHLY; CDR2 reads FYNNEI. CDR3: CASSRVDSSYNEQFF. The DNA for the CDR3 is TGTGCCAGCAGTAGGGTCGACAGCTCCTACAATGAGCAGTTCTTC. The full variable domain, with the rest looked up from reference TRBV2 and TRBJ2-1, is EPEVTQTPSHQVTQMGQEVILRCVPISNHLYFYWYRQILGQKVEFLVSFYNNEISEKSEIFDDQFSVERPDGSNFTLKIRSTKLEDSAMYFCASSRVDSSYNEQFFGPGTRLTVL.

This rearrangement joins TRBV19 to TRBJ1-3, with 10 nucleotides matching TRBD1. The V segment lost 11 bases and the J segment 4 bases; nucleotides outside the gene matches: 8. There are 14 residues in the CDR3. The germline V gene encodes CDR1 LNHDA and CDR2 SQIVND (reference sequence). CDR3 sequence (DNA): TGTGCCGGGAAGGGACAGGGGTCCGGAAACACCATATATTTT. Its translation is CAGKGQGSGNTIYF. Filled out from reference TRBV19 and TRBJ1-3, the complete variable domain reads DGGITQSPKYLFRKEGQNVTLSCEQNLNHDAMYWYRQDPGQGLRLIYYSQIVNDFQKGDIAEGYSVSREKKESFPLTVTSAQKNPTAFYLCAGKGQGSGNTIYFGEGSWLTVV.

This rearrangement joins TRBV5-1 to TRBJ1-1, with 7 bases matching TRBD1. The CDR3 is 13 amino acids. Germline assignment: CDR1 SGHRS and CDR2 YFSETQ. Trimming took 4 bases from V and 6 from J; bases not matched to a gene: 6. CDR3 sequence (DNA): TGCGCCAGCAGCCTTGCAGGGGGTTCTGAAGCTTTCTTT. As protein: CASSLAGGSEAFF.

The rearrangement joins TRBV11-2 to TRBJ1-4, with 7 positions matching TRBD1. The V gene's germline CDR1 is SGHAT and CDR2 FQNNGV. This CDR3 contains 17 residues. The V and J ends lost 5 bases and 5 bases, in that order; junction bases with no gene match: 14. CDR3 sequence (DNA): TGTGCCAGCAGCGAGACAGGGAATGAGTGGGGAAATGAAAAACTGTTTTTT. Its protein is CASSETGNEWGNEKLFF. The whole variable domain, filled in from reference TRBV11-2 and TRBJ1-4, reads EAGVAQSPRYKIIEKRQSVAFWCNPISGHATLYWYQQILGQGPKLLIQFQNNGVVDDSQLPKDRFSAERLKGVDSTLKIQPAKLEDSAVYLCASSETGNEWGNEKLFFGSGTQLSVL.

The gene calls are TRBV29-1 and TRBJ1-1; D unclear. This CDR3 comprises 12 residues. V lost 8 bases and J lost 1, with 11 bases in between. Germline V gene sequence: CDR1 SQVTM, CDR2 ANQGSEA. CDR3: CSSLTGNTEAFF. The CDR3 DNA reads TGCAGCTCACTGACGGGGAACACTGAAGCTTTCTTT.

This chain uses TRBV29-1 with TRBJ1-4, with a weak D call TRBD1 (5 bases). CDR1 is SQVTM, CDR2 ANQGSEA, per germline. V was trimmed by 7 bases and J by 8 bases, leaving 11 bases between them. CDR3 length: 11 amino acids. The CDR3 nucleotides are TGCAGCGCTCGGCAGGGAGAAAAACTGTTTTTT. Translating gives CSARQGEKLFF.

The rearrangement joins TRBV18 to TRBJ1-2; D is ambiguous. CDR1 and CDR2 from the germline V gene are KGHSH and LQKENI. With 2 bases removed from V and 4 bases from J, the gap between germline ends came to 17 bases. This CDR3 has 16 amino acids. In DNA form, the CDR3 reads TGTGCCAGCTCACCAGAGCTGACACCGGCCAGCTATGGCTACACCTTC. Translated: CASSPELTPASYGYTF. The whole variable domain, filled in from reference TRBV18 and TRBJ1-2, reads NAGVMQNPRHLVRRRGQEARLRCSPMKGHSHVYWYRQLPEEGLKFMVYLQKENIIDESGMPKERFSAEFPKEGPSILRIQQVVRGDSAAYFCASSPELTPASYGYTFGSGTRLTVV.

The chain is built from TRBV7-2 and TRBJ2-7, with 11 bases matching TRBD1. V lost 2 bases and J lost 3; bases outside the gene matches: 9. Germline values: CDR1 SGHTA, CDR2 FQGNSA. The CDR3 totals 17 residues. The CDR3 here is CASSLSGDRGFYYEQYF. The DNA of the CDR3 is TGTGCCAGCAGCTTATCTGGGGACAGGGGGTTTTACTACGAGCAGTACTTC. The variable domain in full, with the rest retrieved from reference TRBV7-2 and TRBJ2-7, is GAGVSQSPSNKVTEKGKDVELRCDPISGHTALYWYRQSLGQGLEFLIYFQGNSAPDKSGLPSDRFSAERTGGSVSTLTIQRTQQEDSAVYLCASSLSGDRGFYYEQYFGPGTRLTVT.